These T cell receptor beta chains were read from a single sample in a study of blood T cells in healthy people across ages. From the 5' RACE reads, TCRdb called clonotypes with MiXCR, one entry per CDR3 protein. Of over 1,500,000 distinct CDR3 sequences in the sample, around 40% were seen once. Sequenced sample: blood. All receptors derive from a human donor in good health. CDR3s include the opening cysteine and the closing phenylalanine or tryptophan. Each record gives: V gene, CDR3 protein.

>TRBV6-2/TRBV6-3
CASSYSVPGYGYTF
>TRBV11-3
CASSWSAGVSYEQYF
>TRBV10-3
CAISESPGGGSTEAFF
>TRBV5-6
CASTYMGGMNTEAFF
>TRBV7-2
CTSSLGAGANYGYTF
>TRBV11-2
CASSHVGQGASSDYGYTF
>TRBV20-1
CSAREIRPNRAFF
>TRBV11-1
CASSLEVETGEFF
>TRBV5-1
CPSSRAGVGETQYF
>TRBV20-1
CSAALGVYADTQYF
>TRBV7-8
CASSLVRTGSHETQYF
>TRBV12-3/TRBV12-4
CASSLALSSDAFF
>TRBV28
CASSYTTDTQYF
>TRBV11-1
CASTSDRVGDTQYF